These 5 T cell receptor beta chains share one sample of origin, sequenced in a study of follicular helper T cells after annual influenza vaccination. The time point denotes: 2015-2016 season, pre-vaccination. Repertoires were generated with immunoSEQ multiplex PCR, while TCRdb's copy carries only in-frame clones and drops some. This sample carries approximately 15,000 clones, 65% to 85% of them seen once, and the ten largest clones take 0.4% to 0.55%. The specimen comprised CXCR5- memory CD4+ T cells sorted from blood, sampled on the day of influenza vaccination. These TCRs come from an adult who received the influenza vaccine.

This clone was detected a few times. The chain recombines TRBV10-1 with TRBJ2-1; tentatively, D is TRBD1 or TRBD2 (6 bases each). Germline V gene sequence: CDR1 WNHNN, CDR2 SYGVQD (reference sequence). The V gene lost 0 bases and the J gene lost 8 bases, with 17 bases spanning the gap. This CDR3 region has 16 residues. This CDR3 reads CASSESGGSGTDEQFF. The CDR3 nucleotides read TGCGCCAGCAGTGAGTCAGGGGGGTCAGGGACCGATGAGCAGTTCTTC.

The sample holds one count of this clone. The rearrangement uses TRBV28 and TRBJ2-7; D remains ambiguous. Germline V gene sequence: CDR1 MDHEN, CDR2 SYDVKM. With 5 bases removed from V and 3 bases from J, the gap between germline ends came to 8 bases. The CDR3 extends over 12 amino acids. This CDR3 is CASSPGIYEQYF. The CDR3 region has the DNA TGTGCCAGCAGTCCTGGGATCTACGAGCAGTACTTC. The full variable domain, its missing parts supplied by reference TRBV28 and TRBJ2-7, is DVKVTQSSRYLVKRTGEKVFLECVQDMDHENMFWYRQDPGLGLRLIYFSYDVKMKEKGDIPEGYSVSREKKERFSLILESASTNQTSMYLCASSPGIYEQYFGPGTRLTVT.

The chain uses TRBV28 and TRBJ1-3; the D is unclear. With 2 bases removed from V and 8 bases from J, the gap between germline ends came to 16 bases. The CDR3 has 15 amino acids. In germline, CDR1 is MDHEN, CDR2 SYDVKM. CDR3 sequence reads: CASSLHMWGRDTIYF. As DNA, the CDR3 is TGTGCCAGCAGTTTACATATGTGGGGTCGCGACACCATATATTTT. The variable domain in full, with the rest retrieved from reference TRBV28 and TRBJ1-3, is DVKVTQSSRYLVKRTGEKVFLECVQDMDHENMFWYRQDPGLGLRLIYFSYDVKMKEKGDIPEGYSVSREKKERFSLILESASTNQTSMYLCASSLHMWGRDTIYFGEGSWLTVV.

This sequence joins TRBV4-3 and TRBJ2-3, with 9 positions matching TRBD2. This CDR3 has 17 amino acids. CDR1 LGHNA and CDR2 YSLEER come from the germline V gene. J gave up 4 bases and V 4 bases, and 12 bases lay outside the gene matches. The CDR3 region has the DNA TGCGCCAGCAGCCGGGTCGGGGCGGGGGGGCTCGCAGATACGCAGTATTTT. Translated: CASSRVGAGGLADTQYF.

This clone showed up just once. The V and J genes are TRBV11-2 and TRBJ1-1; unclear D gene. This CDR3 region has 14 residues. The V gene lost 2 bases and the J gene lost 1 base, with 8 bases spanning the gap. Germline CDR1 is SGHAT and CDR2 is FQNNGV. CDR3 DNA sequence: TGTGCCAGCAGCTTAACTTTCCAGAACACTGAAGCTTTCTTT. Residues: CASSLTFQNTEAFF.